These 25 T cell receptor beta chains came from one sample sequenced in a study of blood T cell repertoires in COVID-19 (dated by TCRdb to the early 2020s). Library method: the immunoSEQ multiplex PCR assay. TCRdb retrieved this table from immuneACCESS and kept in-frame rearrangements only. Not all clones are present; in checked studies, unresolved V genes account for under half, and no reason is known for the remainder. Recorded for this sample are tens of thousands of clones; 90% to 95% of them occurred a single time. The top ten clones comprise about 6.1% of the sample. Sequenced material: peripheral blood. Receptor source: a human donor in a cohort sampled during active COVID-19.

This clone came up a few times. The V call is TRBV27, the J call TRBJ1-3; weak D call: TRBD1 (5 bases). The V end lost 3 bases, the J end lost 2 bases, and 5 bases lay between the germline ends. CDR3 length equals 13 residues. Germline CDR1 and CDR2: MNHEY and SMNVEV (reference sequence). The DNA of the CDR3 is TGTGCCAGCAGTTTCAGGGCTGGAAACACCATATATTTT. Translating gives CASSFRAGNTIYF.

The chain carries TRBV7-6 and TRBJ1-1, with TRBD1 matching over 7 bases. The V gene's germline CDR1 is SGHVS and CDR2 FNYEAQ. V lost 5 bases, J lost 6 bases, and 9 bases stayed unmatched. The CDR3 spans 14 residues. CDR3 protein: CASSRTGAYAEAFF. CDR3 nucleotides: TGTGCCAGCAGCCGCACAGGGGCGTACGCTGAAGCTTTCTTT.

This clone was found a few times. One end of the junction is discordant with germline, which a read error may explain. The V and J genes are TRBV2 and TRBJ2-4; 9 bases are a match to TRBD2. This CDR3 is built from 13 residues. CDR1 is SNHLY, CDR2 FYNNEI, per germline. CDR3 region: CASRASERGAKHF. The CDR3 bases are TGTGCCAGCAGAGCCTCGGAGCGGGGGGCTAAACACTTC.

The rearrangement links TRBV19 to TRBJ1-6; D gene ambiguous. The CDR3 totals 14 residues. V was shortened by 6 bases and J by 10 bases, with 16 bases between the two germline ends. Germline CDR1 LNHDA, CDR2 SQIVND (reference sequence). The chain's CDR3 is CASRPGVLGSPLHF. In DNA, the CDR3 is TGTGCCAGTAGACCAGGCGTTCTTGGGTCACCCCTCCACTTT. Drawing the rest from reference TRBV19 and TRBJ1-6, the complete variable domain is DGGITQSPKYLFRKEGQNVTLSCEQNLNHDAMYWYRQDPGQGLRLIYYSQIVNDFQKGDIAEGYSVSREKKESFPLTVTSAQKNPTAFYLCASRPGVLGSPLHFGNGTRLTVT.

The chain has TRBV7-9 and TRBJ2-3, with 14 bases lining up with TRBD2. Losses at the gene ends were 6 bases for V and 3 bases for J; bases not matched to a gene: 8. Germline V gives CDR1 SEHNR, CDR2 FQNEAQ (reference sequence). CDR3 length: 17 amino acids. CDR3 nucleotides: TGTGCCAGCAGTCTTACCGGGACTAGCGGGGGAACAGATACGCAGTATTTT. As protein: CASSLTGTSGGTDTQYF.

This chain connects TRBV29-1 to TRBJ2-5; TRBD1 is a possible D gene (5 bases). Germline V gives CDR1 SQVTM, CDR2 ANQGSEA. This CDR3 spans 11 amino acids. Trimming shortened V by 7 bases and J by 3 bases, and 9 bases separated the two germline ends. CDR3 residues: CSARREETQYF. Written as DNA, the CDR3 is TGCAGCGCCCGCAGGGAAGAGACCCAGTACTTC.

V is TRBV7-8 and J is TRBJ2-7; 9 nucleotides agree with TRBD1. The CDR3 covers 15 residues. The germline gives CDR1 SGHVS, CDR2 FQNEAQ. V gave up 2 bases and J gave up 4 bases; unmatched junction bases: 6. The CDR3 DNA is TGTGCCAGCAGCTTACCACAGGGGGCTGGATACGAGCAGTACTTC. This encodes CASSLPQGAGYEQYF. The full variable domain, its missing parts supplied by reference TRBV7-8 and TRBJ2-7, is GAGVSQSPRYKVAKRGQDVALRCDPISGHVSLFWYQQALGQGPEFLTYFQNEAQLDKSGLPSDRFFAERPEGSVSTLKIQRTQQEDSAVYLCASSLPQGAGYEQYFGPGTRLTVT.

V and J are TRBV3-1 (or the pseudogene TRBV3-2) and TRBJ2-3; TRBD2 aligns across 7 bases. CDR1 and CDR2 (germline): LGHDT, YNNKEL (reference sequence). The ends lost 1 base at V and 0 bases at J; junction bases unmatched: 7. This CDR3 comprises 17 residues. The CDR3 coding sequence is TGTGCCAGCAGCCAAGCAGGGAGGGGCGCTAGCACAGATACGCAGTATTTT. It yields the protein CASSQAGRGASTDTQYF.

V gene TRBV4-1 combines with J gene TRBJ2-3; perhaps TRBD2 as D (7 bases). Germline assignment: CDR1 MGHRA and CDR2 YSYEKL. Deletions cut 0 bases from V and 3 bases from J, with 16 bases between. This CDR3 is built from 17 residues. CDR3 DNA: TGCGCCAGCAGCCAAGATCAATCGGGGGGCCTGACAGATACGCAGTATTTT. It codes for CASSQDQSGGLTDTQYF.

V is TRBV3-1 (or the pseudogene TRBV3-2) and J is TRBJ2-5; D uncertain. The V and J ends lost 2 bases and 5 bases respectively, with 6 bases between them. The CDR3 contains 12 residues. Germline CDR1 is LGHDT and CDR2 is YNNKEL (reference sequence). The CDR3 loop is CASSQHAETQYF. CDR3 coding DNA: TGTGCCAGCAGCCAACATGCGGAGACCCAGTACTTC.

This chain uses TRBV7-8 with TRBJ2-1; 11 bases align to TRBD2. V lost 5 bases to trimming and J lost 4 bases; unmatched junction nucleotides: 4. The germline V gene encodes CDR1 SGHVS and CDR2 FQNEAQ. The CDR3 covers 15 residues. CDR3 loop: CASSPGTSGYNEQFF. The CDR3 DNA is TGTGCCAGCAGCCCCGGGACTAGCGGATACAATGAGCAGTTCTTC.

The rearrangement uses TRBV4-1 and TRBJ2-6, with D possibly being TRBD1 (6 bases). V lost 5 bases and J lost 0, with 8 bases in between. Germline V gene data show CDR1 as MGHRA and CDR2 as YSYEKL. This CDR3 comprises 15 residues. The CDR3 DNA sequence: TGCGCCAGCAGCGGACAGATCTCTGGGGCCAACGTCCTGACTTTC. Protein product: CASSGQISGANVLTF.

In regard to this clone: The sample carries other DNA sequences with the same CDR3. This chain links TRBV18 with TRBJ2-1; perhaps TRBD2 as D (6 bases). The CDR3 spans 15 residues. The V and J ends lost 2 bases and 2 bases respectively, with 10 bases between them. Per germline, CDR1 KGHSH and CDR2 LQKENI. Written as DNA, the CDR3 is TGTGCCAGCTCACCAGGGACGGGAGCCTACAATGAGCAGTTCTTC. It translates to CASSPGTGAYNEQFF.

This CDR3 reads CASSLSGALNTEAFF. For the CDR3, the DNA is TGTGCCAGCAGCTTATCTGGGGCCCTGAACACTGAAGCTTTCTTT. This chain joins TRBV7-9 and TRBJ1-1; tentatively, D is TRBD1 (5 bases). V was pared by 2 bases and J by 0 bases, with 10 bases between. The CDR3 contains 15 residues. The V gene's germline CDR1 is SEHNR and CDR2 FQNEAQ (reference sequence).

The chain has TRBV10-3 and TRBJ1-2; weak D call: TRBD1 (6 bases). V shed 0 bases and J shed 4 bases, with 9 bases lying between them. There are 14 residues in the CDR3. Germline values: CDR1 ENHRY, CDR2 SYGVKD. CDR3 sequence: CAISESTGSYGYTF. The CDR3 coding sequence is TGTGCCATCAGTGAGTCGACAGGATCCTATGGCTACACCTTC.

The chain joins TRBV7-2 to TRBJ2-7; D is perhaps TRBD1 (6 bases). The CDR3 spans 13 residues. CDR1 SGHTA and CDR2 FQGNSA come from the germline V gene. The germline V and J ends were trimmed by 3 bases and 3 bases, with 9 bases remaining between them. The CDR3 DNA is TGTGCCAGCAGCTTCGACAGGCTCTACGAGCAGTACTTC. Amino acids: CASSFDRLYEQYF. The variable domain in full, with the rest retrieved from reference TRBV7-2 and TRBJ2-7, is GAGVSQSPSNKVTEKGKDVELRCDPISGHTALYWYRQSLGQGLEFLIYFQGNSAPDKSGLPSDRFSAERTGGSVSTLTIQRTQQEDSAVYLCASSFDRLYEQYFGPGTRLTVT.

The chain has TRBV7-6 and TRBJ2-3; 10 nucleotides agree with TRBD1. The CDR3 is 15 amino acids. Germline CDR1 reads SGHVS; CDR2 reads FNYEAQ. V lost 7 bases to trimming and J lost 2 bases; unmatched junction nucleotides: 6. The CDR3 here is CASTPGQGITDTQYF. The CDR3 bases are TGTGCCAGCACCCCGGGACAGGGGATCACAGATACGCAGTATTTT.

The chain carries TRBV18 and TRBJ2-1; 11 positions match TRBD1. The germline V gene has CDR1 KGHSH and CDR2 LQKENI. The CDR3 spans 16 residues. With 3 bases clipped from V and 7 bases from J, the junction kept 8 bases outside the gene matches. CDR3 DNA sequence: TGTGCCAGCTCACCGCTGGGACAGGGGGGTTGGAATGAGCAGTTCTTC. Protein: CASSPLGQGGWNEQFF.

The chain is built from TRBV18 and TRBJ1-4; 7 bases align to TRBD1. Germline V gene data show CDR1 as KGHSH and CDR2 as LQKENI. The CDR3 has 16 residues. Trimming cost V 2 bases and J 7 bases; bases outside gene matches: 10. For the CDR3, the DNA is TGTGCCAGCTCACCAGTGGTTCTGACAGGGTCTGAAAAACTGTTTTTT. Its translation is CASSPVVLTGSEKLFF.

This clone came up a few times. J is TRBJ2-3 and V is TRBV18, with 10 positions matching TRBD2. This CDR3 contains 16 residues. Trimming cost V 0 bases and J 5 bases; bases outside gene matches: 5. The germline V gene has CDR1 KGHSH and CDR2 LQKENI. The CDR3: CASSPPSGGVGDTQYF. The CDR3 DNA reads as TGTGCCAGCTCACCACCGAGCGGGGGGGTCGGAGATACGCAGTATTTT.

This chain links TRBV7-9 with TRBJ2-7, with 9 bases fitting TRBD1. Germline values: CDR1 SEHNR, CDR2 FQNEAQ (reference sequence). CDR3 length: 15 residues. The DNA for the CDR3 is TGTGGGAAAGTGGACAGGGGATTTTTATTGAACGAGCAGTACTTC. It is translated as CGKVDRGFLLNEQYF.

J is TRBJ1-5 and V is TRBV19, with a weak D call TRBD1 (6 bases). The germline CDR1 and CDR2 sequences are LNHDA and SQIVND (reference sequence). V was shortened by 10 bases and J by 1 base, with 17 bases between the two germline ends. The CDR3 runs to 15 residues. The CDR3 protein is CATNGGRGSNQPQHF. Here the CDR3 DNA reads TGTGCCACCAACGGGGGGCGCGGGAGCAATCAGCCCCAGCATTTT.

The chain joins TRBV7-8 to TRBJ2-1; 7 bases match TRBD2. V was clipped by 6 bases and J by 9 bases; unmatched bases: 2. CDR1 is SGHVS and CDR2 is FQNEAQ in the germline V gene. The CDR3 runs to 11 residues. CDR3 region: CASRSGVEQFF. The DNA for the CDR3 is TGTGCCAGCAGGAGCGGGGTTGAGCAGTTCTTC.

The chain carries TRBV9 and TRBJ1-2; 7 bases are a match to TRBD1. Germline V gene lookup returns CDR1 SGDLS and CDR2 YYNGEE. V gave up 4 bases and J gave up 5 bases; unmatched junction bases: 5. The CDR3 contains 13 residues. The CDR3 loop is CASSRQGDYGYTF. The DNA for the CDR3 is TGTGCCAGCAGCAGACAGGGTGATTATGGCTACACCTTC.

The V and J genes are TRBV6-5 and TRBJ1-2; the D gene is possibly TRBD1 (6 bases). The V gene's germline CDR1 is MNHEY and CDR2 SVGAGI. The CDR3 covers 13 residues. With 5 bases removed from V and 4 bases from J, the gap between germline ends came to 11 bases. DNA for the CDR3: TGTGCCAGCAGTCGGACAGTACGCTATGGCTACACCTTC. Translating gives CASSRTVRYGYTF.